Here is one TCR beta chain with its context. Its antigen remains unidentified. These data are taken from a study of persistence of HIV-infected CD4 T cells. Cells were stimulated with overlapping HIV-1 Gag 15-mer peptides. CD40L-negative CD69-negative CD45RO-high memory CD4+ T cells were sorted as populations depleted of antigen-responding cells. Sequencing used immunoSEQ version 4 in survey mode. Method: immunoSEQ multiplex PCR; TCRdb's copy keeps in-frame clones and lacks some. The data contain roughly 60,000 clones, about 81% of them singletons. Trimming removed 5 bases at V and 6 bases at J, with 11 bases between. This CDR3 has 12 amino acids. Germline lookup yields CDR1 MNHNY and CDR2 SVGAGI (reference sequence).

The chain employs TRBV6-6 and TRBJ2-7; D not resolved. The material sequenced was CD4+ T cells sorted from PBMCs after approximately 19-hour stimulation, taken from a patient who received antiretroviral therapy. This TCR came from an adult man with HIV who was CMV-seropositive. CDR3 sequence reads: CASSPHMTEQYF. DNA of the CDR3: TGTGCCAGCAGTCCCCATATGACCGAGCAGTACTTC.